What follows describes a single T cell receptor beta chain. Which antigen it targets is not known. No much larger clone exists at a distance of one base, and base qualities are not known. The data stem from a study of blood T cell repertoires in COVID-19 (dated by TCRdb to 2020 to 2022). Background on the whole study: Samples covering the acute and convalescent phases of COVID-19 were provided by collaborators in the United States, Italy and Spain. The prospective study material was composed of cDNA or gDNA derived from T cells, B-cell-depleted T cells, or PBMCs. Subjects who had been exposed to COVID-19, were actively infected with it, or had recovered from it provided the deeply sampled blood TCRbeta repertoires that made up the dataset. The repertoires were released in a freely available public database meant as a resource for research on the immune response to SARS-CoV-2. The samples were drawn from two sources: the first 160 participants of the ongoing ImmuneRACE study, and about 1,300 subjects contributed by 6 global collaborators. Sample metadata almost always included a de-identified subject ID, COVID-19 status, age in years and sex. Where available, HLA class I and class II types were obtained from metadata supplied by the sample provider rather than from assay-based typing.

The immunoSEQ Assay, a bias-controlled multiplex PCR, was used to amplify TCRbeta CDR3 regions from genomic DNA. Concerning the study's data processing: The number of nucleated cells in each sample was estimated from the amplification of reference gene primers within the assay. Sequence reads were collapsed and filtered to measure the absolute abundance of every unique TCRbeta CDR3 rearrangement. Productive Simpson clonality was computed per sample as the square root of Simpson's diversity index over productive rearrangements. TCRdb's version of the immuneACCESS table is confined to in-frame rearrangements and falls short of the full clone set. An unresolved V gene accounts for under half of the shortfall where checked; the remainder is of unknown origin. That table gives V, J and clone size, and the DNA gave D and trimming. This sample comprises about 240,000 clones, 80% to 85% of them detected only once. The biggest ten clones account for about an eighth of the sample.

Each collaborating institution followed its own protocols to collect whole blood in K2EDTA tubes. For TCRbeta analysis, collaborator samples were shipped as frozen whole blood, as isolated PBMCs, or as DNA extracted from either sample type. Study-wide findings and limitations: Clinical and demographic metadata were provided uncurated, with the amount varying by source and participant.

Trimming costs V 3 bases and J 4 bases, and their ends lie 15 bases apart. The CDR3, cysteine through phenylalanine, is 16 amino acids long. The entry retains the CDR3 DNA only, 48 bases that are in frame from base 1. Taken from the germline V gene, the CDR1 and CDR2 loops are LGHNA and YSLEER. Sequencing used peripheral blood. This receptor chain uses TRBV4-3 and TRBJ2-2, with TRBD1 as a weak D call on 5 bases. The receptor comes from a woman aged 55-75 years with active or convalescent COVID-19. The DNA is as follows: TGCGCCAGCAGCCACTCCATAGGGGTCGCCACCGGGGAGCTGTTTTTT. This translates into CASSHSIGVATGELFF.